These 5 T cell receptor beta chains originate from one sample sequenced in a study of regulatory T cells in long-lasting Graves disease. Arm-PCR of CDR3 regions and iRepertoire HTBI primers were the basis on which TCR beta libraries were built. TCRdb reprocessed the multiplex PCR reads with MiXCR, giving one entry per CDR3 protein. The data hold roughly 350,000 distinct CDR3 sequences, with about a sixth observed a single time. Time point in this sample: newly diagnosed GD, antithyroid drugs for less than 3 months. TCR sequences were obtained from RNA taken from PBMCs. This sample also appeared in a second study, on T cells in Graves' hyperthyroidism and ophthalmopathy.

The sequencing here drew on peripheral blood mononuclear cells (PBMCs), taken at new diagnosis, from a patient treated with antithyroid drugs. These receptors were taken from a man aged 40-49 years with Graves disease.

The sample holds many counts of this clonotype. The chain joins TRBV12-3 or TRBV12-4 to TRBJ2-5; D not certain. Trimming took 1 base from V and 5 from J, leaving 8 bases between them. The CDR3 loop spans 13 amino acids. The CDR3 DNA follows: TGTGCCAGCAGTTTAGTGGGGTGGGAGACCCAGTACTTC. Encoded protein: CASSLVGWETQYF.

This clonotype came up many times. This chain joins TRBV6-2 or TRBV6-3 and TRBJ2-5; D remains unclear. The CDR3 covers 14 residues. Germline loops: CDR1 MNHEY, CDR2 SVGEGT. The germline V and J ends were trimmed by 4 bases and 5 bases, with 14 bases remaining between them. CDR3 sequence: CASSLAHLRETQYF. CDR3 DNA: TGTGCCAGCAGTTTAGCTCACCTCCGGGAGACCCAGTACTTC.

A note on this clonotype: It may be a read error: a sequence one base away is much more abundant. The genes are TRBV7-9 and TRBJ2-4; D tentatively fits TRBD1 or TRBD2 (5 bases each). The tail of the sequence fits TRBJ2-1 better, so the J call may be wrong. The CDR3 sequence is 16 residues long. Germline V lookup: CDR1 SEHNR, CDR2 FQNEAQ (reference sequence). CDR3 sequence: CASSFTIGGFGNEQFF. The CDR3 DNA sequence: TGTGCCAGCAGCTTTACTATTGGGGGTTTTGGCAACGAGCAGTTCTTC.

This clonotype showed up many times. The CDR3, as DNA: TGTGCCTGCCAGCTAGCGGGGGGTTACACAGATACGCAGTATTTT. Translation: CACQLAGGYTDTQYF. The rearrangement joins TRBV30 to TRBJ2-3; 11 positions match TRBD2. The CDR3 extends over 15 amino acids. The germline CDR1 and CDR2 sequences are GTSNPN and SVGIG (reference sequence). V trimming: 6 bases; J trimming: 2 bases; junction bases outside the gene matches: 7.

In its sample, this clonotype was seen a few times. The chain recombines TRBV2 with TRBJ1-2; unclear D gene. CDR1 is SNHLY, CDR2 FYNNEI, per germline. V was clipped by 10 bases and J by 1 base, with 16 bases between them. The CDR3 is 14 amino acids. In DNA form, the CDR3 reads TGTGCCACTCGATCAGGCGTTCATAACTATGGCTACACCTTC. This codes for CATRSGVHNYGYTF.